Listed below are T cell receptor beta chains from one sample, sequenced in a study of PD-L1 blockade in urothelial cancer. Sequencing used immunoSEQ multiplex PCR; TCRdb keeps in-frame clones, though not all of them. The table shows tens of thousands of clones, with approximately 87% occurring only once. The starting material was PBMCs, obtained around atezolizumab (anti-PD-L1) treatment. The receptors shown here come from a man between 35 and 55 years old with urothelial cancer. CDR3s include the opening cysteine and the closing phenylalanine or tryptophan. D genes are given only for firm matches. Expanded clones get a size class; other rows say once, few or many, or leave the size out.

D,size,J,V,DNA,CDR3
TRBD2,.,TRBJ2-1,TRBV28,TGTGCCAGCAGTTTTGGCGGGAGGAGGCCCTATGAGCAGTTCTTC,CASSFGGRRPYEQFF
.,.,TRBJ2-3,TRBV28,TGTGCCAGCAGTTTGTCGCGGGACCGCACAGATACGCAGTATTTT,CASSLSRDRTDTQYF
TRBD2,.,TRBJ2-1,TRBV6-1,TGTGCCAGCGGGGCCCTAGCGGGGGACTACAATGAGCAGTTCTTC,CASGALAGDYNEQFF
TRBD2,.,TRBJ2-7,TRBV30,TGTGCCTGGTCTAGCGGGCCTCTTTACGAGCAGTACTTC,CAWSSGPLYEQYF
.,.,TRBJ2-5,TRBV5-1,TGCGCCAGCAGTCTTGCTCCGGGGTCCGAGACCCAGTACTTC,CASSLAPGSETQYF
.,.,TRBJ1-1,TRBV28,TGTGCCAGCATCTCTCTAAACGAAGCTTTCTTT,CASISLNEAFF
.,.,TRBJ1-2,TRBV10-2,TGCGCCAGCAGTGACTACCCTAGCGGGGGCTACACCTTC,CASSDYPSGGYTF
.,once,TRBJ2-7,TRBV30,TGTGCCTGGAGTACGCCGAGCCCCGCCGGGGAGCAGTACTTC,CAWSTPSPAGEQYF
.,.,TRBJ1-5,TRBV21-1,TGTGCCAGCAGCCCAAGGGAGTGTTTCAACCCTGGGGTTAGCAATCAGCCCCAGCATTTT,CASSPRECFNPGVSNQPQHF
.,.,TRBJ1-4,TRBV7-2,TGTGCCAGCAGCTTGGAAGGGAGAAATGAAAAACTGTTTTTT,CASSLEGRNEKLFF
.,.,TRBJ2-7,TRBV28,TGTGCCAGCACTAGCACCACCTACGAGCAGTACTTC,CASTSTTYEQYF
.,.,TRBJ2-4,TRBV27,TGTGCCAGCAGTCCAAACAGGGTAGCCAAAAACATTCAGTACTTC,CASSPNRVAKNIQYF
.,.,TRBJ2-7,TRBV18,TGTGCCAGCTCACCACCGACAGCTGGTCGGGACGAGCAGTACTTC,CASSPPTAGRDEQYF
TRBD1,.,TRBJ2-5,TRBV25-1,TGTGCCAGCAGCGACAGGGAGGAGACCCAGTACTTC,CASSDREETQYF
TRBD2,.,TRBJ2-3,TRBV6-5,TGTGCCAGCAGCCTAGCGGGGAGTGGGACAGATACGCAGTATTTT,CASSLAGSGTDTQYF
.,.,TRBJ1-4,TRBV19,TGTGCCAGTAGTGTACAGGGTGGGAGTGAAAAACTGTTTTTT,CASSVQGGSEKLFF
.,.,TRBJ1-2,TRBV7-9,TGTGCCAGCAGCTTCCACCCGGGCCCCGAAAGGGGAAACTATGGCTACACCTTC,CASSFHPGPERGNYGYTF
.,.,TRBJ2-2,TRBV7-2,TGTGCCAGCAGCTTAAGTCTCGGGACCGGGGAGCTGTTTTTT,CASSLSLGTGELFF
.,.,TRBJ2-2,TRBV6-5,TGTGCCAGCAGACAAAACACCGGGGAGCTGTTTTTT,CASRQNTGELFF
TRBD2,.,TRBJ2-7,TRBV28,TGTGCCAGCAGTCTCACAATACGGACTAGCGGGAGGACGAGCTCCTACGAGCAGTACTTC,CASSLTIRTSGRTSSYEQYF
.,few,TRBJ2-2,TRBV29-1,TGCAGCGTTGGTGGCAGGGGAGACACCGGGGAGCTGTTTTTT,CSVGGRGDTGELFF
TRBD2,.,TRBJ2-7,TRBV28,TGTGCCAGCAGTCTAGCGGGACGATACGAGCAGTACTTC,CASSLAGRYEQYF
.,.,TRBJ1-5,TRBV21-1,TGTGCCAGCAGCAAAGTTTCCAGGGGCAATCAGCCCCAGCATTTT,CASSKVSRGNQPQHF
TRBD2,.,TRBJ2-1,TRBV4-3,TGCGCCAGCGGGGGCAGGGTCGATGCGGGGGGTGAGCAGTTCTTC,CASGGRVDAGGEQFF
.,.,TRBJ2-3,TRBV28,TGTGCCAGCAGTTTGGTGGTCCCTAGCGAAAACACAGATACGCAGTATTTT,CASSLVVPSENTDTQYF
.,.,TRBJ2-1,TRBV6-1,TGTGCCAGCAGTGAAGCCCAGGATGAGCAGTTCTTC,CASSEAQDEQFF
.,.,TRBJ2-1,TRBV6-4,TGTGCCAGCAGTCTAGCGCTTAACGACTGGGAGCAGTTCTTC,CASSLALNDWEQFF
TRBD1,.,TRBJ1-5,TRBV28,TGTGCCAGCAGTTCGCTAGGGACAGGCAATCAGCCCCAGCATTTT,CASSSLGTGNQPQHF
.,.,TRBJ1-2,TRBV15,TGTGCCACCAGCCCTGAGTCAGGGCATGGCTACACCTTC,CATSPESGHGYTF
TRBD1,.,TRBJ2-2,TRBV5-6,TGTGCCAGCAGCCCGGACCCCGGGACAGGGGGGGTCACCGGGGAGCTGTTTTTT,CASSPDPGTGGVTGELFF
.,.,TRBJ2-2,TRBV7-2,TGTGCCAGCAGCCCCGCCATGGCCTCCGGGGAGCTGTTTTTT,CASSPAMASGELFF
TRBD2,.,TRBJ2-7,TRBV7-9,TGTGCCAGCAGCCCCAGCGGGGGCTCCTACGAGCAGTACTTC,CASSPSGGSYEQYF
.,.,TRBJ1-1,TRBV13,TGTGCCAGCAGCTTAGAGGGGCCCGGGGGGGAAGGAGCTTTCTTT,CASSLEGPGGEGAFF
.,.,TRBJ2-2,TRBV27,TGTGCCAGCAGCCGAGGGTCGGGGACTCTGAACACCGGGGAGCTGTTTTTT,CASSRGSGTLNTGELFF
.,.,TRBJ2-5,TRBV11-3,TGTGCCAGCAGCCAGGGGGGTCAAGAGACCCAGTACTTC,CASSQGGQETQYF
TRBD2,.,TRBJ2-1,TRBV4-1,TGCGCCAGCAGCCAACCTTTGAGGCTAGCGGGGGAGAACAATGAGCAGTTCTTC,CASSQPLRLAGENNEQFF
.,.,TRBJ1-2,TRBV10-2,TGCGCCAGCAGTGAGACTCAGGGTATGGACTATGGCTACACCTTC,CASSETQGMDYGYTF
.,.,TRBJ2-3,TRBV7-6,TGTGCCAGCAGCTTGTCGGCGGGTCTGAATGGAGATACGCAGTATTTT,CASSLSAGLNGDTQYF
TRBD2,once,TRBJ2-1,TRBV9,TGTGCCAGCAGCGTAGAAGGGACTAGCTATTCCTACAATGAGCAGTTCTTC,CASSVEGTSYSYNEQFF
TRBD2,.,TRBJ2-1,TRBV11-2,TGTGCCAGCAGCTTAGGACACCGAGCGGGAGGGGCGAATGAGCAGTTCTTC,CASSLGHRAGGANEQFF
TRBD2,.,TRBJ2-2,TRBV6-5,TGTGCCAGCAGACCCAGCGGGAGTCGGTACGGGGAGCTGTTTTTT,CASRPSGSRYGELFF
TRBD1,.,TRBJ1-1,TRBV6-7,TGTGCCAGCAGTCCGAGGGACAGGGGCCCCTCGTTGACTGAAGCTTTCTTT,CASSPRDRGPSLTEAFF
.,.,TRBJ2-2,TRBV5-4,TGTGCCAGTAGATCTGTAGGGGCGAACACCGGGGAGCTGTTTTTT,CASRSVGANTGELFF
TRBD1,.,TRBJ2-5,TRBV9,TGTGCCAGCGGGACAGGGGGAGGAGAGACCCAGTACTTC,CASGTGGGETQYF
.,.,TRBJ2-3,TRBV4-1,TGCGCCAGCAGCCAAGAGGGTCGAGGGAAAGCAGATACGCAGTATTTT,CASSQEGRGKADTQYF
.,.,TRBJ1-1,TRBV11-2,TGTGCCAGCAGCTTAGACGCAGGGGAGAACACTGAAGCTTTCTTT,CASSLDAGENTEAFF
TRBD1,.,TRBJ1-1,TRBV29-1,TGCAGCGCCGATACAGGGGGTAGCACTGAAGCTTTCTTT,CSADTGGSTEAFF
.,few,TRBJ1-2,TRBV5-1,TGCGCCAGCAGCGGGGGCAGGGATGACTATGGCTACACCTTC,CASSGGRDDYGYTF
TRBD1,.,TRBJ2-5,TRBV11-2,TGTGCCAGCAGCTCTAGACCGGGACAGGGGGAGACCCAGTACTTC,CASSSRPGQGETQYF
.,.,TRBJ2-7,TRBV29-1,TGCAGCGTAGATGAGTCGACAGCGCTGGACGAGCAGTACTTC,CSVDESTALDEQYF
.,.,TRBJ1-5,TRBV28,TGTGCCACCCTCGGTGGGGGGACTCAGCCCCAGCATTTT,CATLGGGTQPQHF
TRBD1,.,TRBJ1-5,TRBV5-5,TGTGCCAGCAGCTTGGTAGGACAGGGGATCAATCAGCCCCAGCATTTT,CASSLVGQGINQPQHF
TRBD2,.,TRBJ2-1,TRBV11-3,TGTGCCAGCAGCTTAGATCCGAGAGGGGCTAGCGGGAGTCAGATGGGTGAGCAGTTCTTC,CASSLDPRGASGSQMGEQFF
.,.,TRBJ1-4,TRBV19,TGTGCCAGTAGTCCCGAGGGGGCAACTAATGAAAAACTGTTTTTT,CASSPEGATNEKLFF
TRBD2,.,TRBJ2-7,TRBV27,TGTGCCAGCAAGAGGCTAGCGGTTTACGAGCAGTACTTC,CASKRLAVYEQYF
.,.,TRBJ1-1,TRBV14,TGTGCCAGCAGTGGGGGGGGGAAGGCAGGAATATTCTTT,CASSGGGKAGIFF